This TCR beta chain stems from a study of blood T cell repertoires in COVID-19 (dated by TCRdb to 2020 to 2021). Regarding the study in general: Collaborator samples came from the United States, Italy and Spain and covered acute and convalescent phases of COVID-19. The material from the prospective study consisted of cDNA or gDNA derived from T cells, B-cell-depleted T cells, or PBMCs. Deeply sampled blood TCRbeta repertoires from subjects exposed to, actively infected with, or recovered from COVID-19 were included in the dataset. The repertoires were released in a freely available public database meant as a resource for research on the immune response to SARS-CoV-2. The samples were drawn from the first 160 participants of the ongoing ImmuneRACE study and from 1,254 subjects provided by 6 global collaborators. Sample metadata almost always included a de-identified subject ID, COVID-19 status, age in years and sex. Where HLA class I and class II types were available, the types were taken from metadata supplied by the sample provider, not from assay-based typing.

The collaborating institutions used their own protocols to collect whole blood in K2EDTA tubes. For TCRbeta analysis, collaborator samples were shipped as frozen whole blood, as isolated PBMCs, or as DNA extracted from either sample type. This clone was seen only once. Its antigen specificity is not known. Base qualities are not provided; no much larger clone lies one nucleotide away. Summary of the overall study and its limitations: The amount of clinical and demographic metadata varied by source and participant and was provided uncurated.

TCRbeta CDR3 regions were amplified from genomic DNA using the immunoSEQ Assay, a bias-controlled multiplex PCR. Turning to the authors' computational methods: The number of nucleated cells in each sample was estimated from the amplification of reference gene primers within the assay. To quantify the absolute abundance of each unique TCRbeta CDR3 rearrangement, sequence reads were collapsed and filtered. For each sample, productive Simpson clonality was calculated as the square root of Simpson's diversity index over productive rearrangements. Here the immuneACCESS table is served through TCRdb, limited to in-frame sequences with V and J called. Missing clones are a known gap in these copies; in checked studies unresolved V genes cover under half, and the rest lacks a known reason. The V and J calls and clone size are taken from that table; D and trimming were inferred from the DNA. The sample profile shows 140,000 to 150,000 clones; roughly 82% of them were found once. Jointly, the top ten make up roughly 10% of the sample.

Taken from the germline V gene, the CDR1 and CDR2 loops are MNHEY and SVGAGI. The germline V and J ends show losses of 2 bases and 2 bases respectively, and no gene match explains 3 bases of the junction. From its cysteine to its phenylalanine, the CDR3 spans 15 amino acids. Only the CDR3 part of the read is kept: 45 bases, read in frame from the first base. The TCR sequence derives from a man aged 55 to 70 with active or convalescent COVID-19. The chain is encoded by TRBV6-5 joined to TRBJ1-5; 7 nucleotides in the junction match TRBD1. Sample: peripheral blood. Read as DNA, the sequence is TGTGCCAGCAGTTACGCCGGGACAGGCAATCAGCCCCAGCATTTT. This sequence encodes CASSYAGTGNQPQHF.